This T cell receptor beta chain derives from a study of cytomegalovirus exposure and HLA in healthy donors. 13 Jbeta primers and 60 Vbeta primers were used for the PCR. Generated by immunoSEQ multiplex PCR, the TCRdb table keeps only in-frame clones and is missing some. Found here are 250,000 to 350,000 clones, 80% of them singletons; the top ten hold about 0.28%. This clone was observed a single time. The CDR3 spans 15 residues. Trimming cost V 2 bases and J 2 bases, with 13 bases left between them. CDR1 and CDR2 (germline): SEHNR, FQNEAQ (reference sequence). This TCR came from a girl aged 2 to 9 in good health and CMV-seronegative. Sequenced input: PBMCs. The rearrangement links TRBV7-9 to TRBJ2-7, with TRBD2 as a possible D gene (6 bases). The CDR3 sequence: CASSLTWDFAYEQYF. In DNA form, the CDR3 reads TGTGCCAGCAGCTTAACTTGGGACTTTGCCTACGAGCAGTACTTC.